The rows below give T cell receptor beta chains drawn from one sample of a study of T cells in localized non-small cell lung cancer. The table came from immunoSEQ multiplex PCR; TCRdb's copy has only in-frame clones and leaves some out. The sample lists 130,000 or so clones, 89% occurring once. Specimen: peripheral blood, collected before any cancer treatment. The source of these receptors is a female donor older than 55 with stage I lung adenocarcinoma. Both conserved end residues are part of each CDR3. A D gene is named only where the DNA matches it firmly. The size of a clone is reported for some rows only, either as once, few or many, or as a class for expanded clones.

j_call d_call v_call clone_size cdr3_nt cdr3_aa
TRBJ2-5 TRBD2 TRBV5-1 few TGCGCCAGCAGCTTTCCTTCGGGGGGAGGGACCCAGTACTTC CASSFPSGGGTQYF
TRBJ2-7 TRBD2 TRBV7-9 NA TGTGCCAGCAGCTTAGAACTAGCGGGAGGGCCCTACGAGCAGTACTTC CASSLELAGGPYEQYF
TRBJ2-1 NA TRBV27 few TGTGCCAGCAGTTCTCTAAGCTCCTACAATGAGCAGTTCTTC CASSSLSSYNEQFF
TRBJ2-2 NA TRBV6-4 NA TGTGCCAGCAGTGTTATTGCGCGATCCGGGGAGCTGTTTTTT CASSVIARSGELFF
TRBJ2-1 NA TRBV29-1 NA TGCAGCGTTGCCCTTGCAGCCTACAATGAGCAGTTCTTC CSVALAAYNEQFF
TRBJ1-5 TRBD1 TRBV5-1 NA TGCGCCAGCAGCGTCGCCGGGACAGCAAATCAGCCCCAGCATTTT CASSVAGTANQPQHF
TRBJ2-1 NA TRBV5-4 NA TGTGCCAGCAGCTTGAGGGCCTCCGTGGGCAATGAGCAGTTCTTC CASSLRASVGNEQFF
TRBJ1-5 TRBD1 TRBV7-2 NA TGTGCCAGCAGCCTCCGGACAGGGGTGCGGGCCAATCAGCCCCAGCATTTT CASSLRTGVRANQPQHF
TRBJ1-1 NA TRBV9 NA TGTGCCAGCGGGGAGGTGAACACTGAAGCTTTCTTT CASGEVNTEAFF
TRBJ2-7 NA TRBV28 NA TGTGCCAGCAGCGGGACCACCTACGAGCAGTACTTC CASSGTTYEQYF
TRBJ2-3 NA TRBV12-5 NA TGTGCTAGTGGTTTGACCGGGGGCACAGATACGCAGTATTTT CASGLTGGTDTQYF
TRBJ2-7 NA TRBV6-5 NA TGTGCCAGCACCGACCCGACGTCGGGTTCCTACGAGCAGTACTTC CASTDPTSGSYEQYF
TRBJ2-7 NA TRBV4-2 NA TGTGCCAGCAGCCAAGATCCCCTGGGGTCCGAGCAGTACTTC CASSQDPLGSEQYF
TRBJ2-1 NA TRBV11-2 NA TGTGCCAGCAGCCGAGCGGGGCTAGGGGGCAATGAGCAGTTCTTC CASSRAGLGGNEQFF
TRBJ2-3 TRBD2 TRBV5-8 NA TGTGCCAGCAGCCTCGGGAGGGTGGGCACAGATACGCAGTATTTT CASSLGRVGTDTQYF
TRBJ2-1 NA TRBV10-2 NA TGCGCCAGCAGTGACTTCGACGAGCAGTTCTTC CASSDFDEQFF
TRBJ2-2 NA TRBV11-2 NA TGTGCCAGCAGCTTCGGTGCCGGGGAGCTGTTTTTT CASSFGAGELFF
TRBJ2-1 NA TRBV5-1 once TGCGCCAGCAGCTTCACAACTAGCCCTAGCTCCTACAATGAGCAGTTCTTC CASSFTTSPSSYNEQFF
TRBJ2-6 TRBD1 TRBV5-4 NA TGTGCCAGCAGCTTGTCGCAGGGGGCGCTTGGGGCCAACGTCCTGACTTTC CASSLSQGALGANVLTF
TRBJ2-3 NA TRBV28 NA TGTGCCAGCAGCCTAGACTCTCGAACGCAGTATTTT CASSLDSRTQYF
TRBJ1-1 NA TRBV5-4 few TGTGCCAGCAGCTTGGCGGGGGACACTGAAGCTTTCTTT CASSLAGDTEAFF
TRBJ1-5 TRBD1 TRBV6-1 NA TGTGCCAGCAGTACACAGGGGCTAGGCAATCAGCCCCAGCATTTT CASSTQGLGNQPQHF
TRBJ2-7 TRBD1 TRBV6-5 NA TGTGCCAGCAGTTACGCCCCGGGACAGGGGCGCGAGCAGTACTTC CASSYAPGQGREQYF
TRBJ1-2 NA TRBV19 NA TGTGCCAGTAGTATAGCTGGAGGGATGACCTATGGCTACACCTTC CASSIAGGMTYGYTF
TRBJ2-1 TRBD2 TRBV15 NA TGTGCCACCAGCAGGACGAGACTAGCGGCGGTGGGCTCCTACAATGAGCAGTTCTTC CATSRTRLAAVGSYNEQFF
TRBJ1-6 NA TRBV11-2 NA TGTGCCAGCAGCCGCCTCCGGGACAATAATTCACCCCTCCACTTT CASSRLRDNNSPLHF
TRBJ2-2 TRBD1 TRBV5-1 once TGCGCCAGCAGCCCCACCGGGACAGGGGGTTTCGGGGAGCTGTTTTTT CASSPTGTGGFGELFF
TRBJ2-2 NA TRBV7-3 NA TGTGCCAGCAGCTTAGCTATAAAGGGGGCCGGGGAGCTGTTTTTT CASSLAIKGAGELFF
TRBJ1-2 NA TRBV6-6 NA TGTGCCAGCAGTTACCTCGGGCAGGGCCTCGGCTACACCTTC CASSYLGQGLGYTF
TRBJ2-7 TRBD1 TRBV6-5 NA TGTGCCACCGGACAGGGTTTCGGATACGAGCAGTACTTC CATGQGFGYEQYF
TRBJ2-7 NA TRBV13 NA TGTGCCAGCAGCACGCGGACAGTATCCTACGAGCAGTACTTC CASSTRTVSYEQYF
TRBJ2-7 TRBD1 TRBV6-5 NA TGTGCCAGCAGTTCAAGACAGGGGTCGTCCTACGAGCAGTACTTC CASSSRQGSSYEQYF
TRBJ1-2 NA TRBV28 NA TGTGCCAGCAGGGCAGTGTATGGCTACACCTTC CASRAVYGYTF
TRBJ2-2 TRBD2 TRBV5-1 NA TGCGCCAGCAGCTGGACTAGCGGTTCAAACACCGGGGAGCTGTTTTTT CASSWTSGSNTGELFF
TRBJ2-3 TRBD1 TRBV7-3 NA TGTGCCAGCAGCCTTGGGACAGGGAGTGGCACAGATACGCAGTATTTT CASSLGTGSGTDTQYF
TRBJ2-7 NA TRBV29-1 NA TGCAGCGCTGGACATAACTCCTACGAGCAGTACTTC CSAGHNSYEQYF
TRBJ2-5 NA TRBV5-1 once TGCGCCAGCTCAGGAGGGGGGGCCGGGGAGACCCAGTACTTC CASSGGGAGETQYF
TRBJ1-1 NA TRBV7-7 NA TGTGCCAGCAGCTTAGGGTGGCTAGGGCCCCCTCACGCGGCTTTCTTT CASSLGWLGPPHAAFF
TRBJ2-7 NA TRBV19 NA TGTGCCAGTAGTACACCGGGACAAACCTACGAGCAGTACTTC CASSTPGQTYEQYF
TRBJ2-3 TRBD1 TRBV6-5 NA TGTGCCAGCAGTTACAAGGGGACAGGGGTTTCAGATACGCAGTATTTT CASSYKGTGVSDTQYF
TRBJ2-6 NA TRBV19 NA TGTGCCAGTAGCCCGAGAGGACGGCCCTCTGGGGCCAACGTCCTGACTTTC CASSPRGRPSGANVLTF
TRBJ1-1 TRBD1 TRBV14 once TGTGCCAGCAGCCAACGGACAGGGGGCCGCCCGACTGAAGCTTTCTTT CASSQRTGGRPTEAFF
TRBJ2-7 TRBD1 TRBV11-2 NA TGTGCCAGCAGCCAATGGACAGGGCTCTACGAGCAGTACTTC CASSQWTGLYEQYF
TRBJ1-5 NA TRBV1 NA TGCACCAGCAGCCCCAAGAAGGAGGGATATAGCAATCAGCCCCAGCATTTT CTSSPKKEGYSNQPQHF
TRBJ2-3 NA TRBV7-3 NA TGTGCCAGCAGCCCAGGGGGGAAAACAGATACGCAGTATTTT CASSPGGKTDTQYF